This T cell receptor beta chain derives from a study of OX40 agonist ivuxolimab in advanced cancers. For the study at large: An agonistic anti-OX40 (CD134) antibody, ivuxolimab, was used to treat the patients. Notes on the study in general: The average count of expanded clones was higher among CD8+ T cells than among CD4+. Near-lowest levels of clonal expansion characterized partial responders at 0.1-3.0 mg/kg. Dosing at 0.1 to 3.0 mg/kg was accompanied by clonal expansion of CD4+ and CD8+ blood T cells by week 6.

TCRdb keeps only in-frame clones here, not all; method: immunoSEQ multiplex PCR. The sample lists over 85,000 clones; about 79% were seen once. Comment on this clone: Its antigen is not known.

With V trimmed by 4 bases and J by 9 bases, 8 bases remained unmatched. CDR3 size: 15 residues. Germline V gene data show CDR1 as SGHDT and CDR2 as YYEEEE. Material: CD4+ or CD8+ T cells sorted from blood, obtained in a trial of the OX40 agonist ivuxolimab. The TCR comes from an adult with an advanced solid tumor such as melanoma, head and neck, liver or kidney cancer. The J gene is TRBJ1-6, the V gene TRBV5-6; 9 positions agree with TRBD1. CDR3 sequence reads: CASSGTGTVLSPLHF. The CDR3 DNA reads as TGTGCCAGCAGCGGGACAGGGACCGTTCTTTCACCCCTCCACTTT. The variable domain in full, completed from reference TRBV5-6 and TRBJ1-6, reads DAGVTQSPTHLIKTRGQQVTLRCSPKSGHDTVSWYQQALGQGPQFIFQYYEEEERQRGNFPDRFSGHQFPNYSSELNVNALLLGDSALYLCASSGTGTVLSPLHFGNGTRLTVT.